The 10 T cell receptor beta chains in this list originate from one sample, sequenced in a study of blood T cell repertoires in COVID-19. The repertoire was sequenced with immunoSEQ multiplex PCR; TCRdb's copy has only in-frame clones and lacks some. Among more than 200,000 clones, 70% to 85% were seen once, and the ten largest hold more than 1.2%. Sequences were obtained from peripheral blood. These receptors all come from a woman in her thirties or forties who had recovered from COVID-19.

This chain links TRBV7-8 with TRBJ1-2, with D unclear. Germline V gene sequence: CDR1 SGHVS, CDR2 FQNEAQ. The CDR3 loop spans 14 amino acids. The germline V and J ends were trimmed by 3 bases and 8 bases, with 16 bases remaining between them. The CDR3 spells CASSFIPGQGGYTF. DNA of the CDR3: TGTGCCAGCAGCTTTATTCCAGGTCAAGGCGGCTACACCTTC.

The genes are TRBV5-5 and TRBJ1-2, with TRBD1 matching over 8 bases. Germline values: CDR1 SGHKS, CDR2 YYEKEE (reference sequence). This CDR3 contains 15 residues. Unmatched junction bases numbered 8, after V lost 4 bases and J lost 3 bases. The CDR3 reads CASSVRTGSDYGYTF. The CDR3 DNA follows: TGTGCCAGCAGCGTGCGGACAGGGTCAGACTATGGCTACACCTTC.

CDR3 sequence (DNA): TGTGCCAGCAATAGTATGTCAGCGGCGTATACGCAGTATTTT. Its protein is CASNSMSAAYTQYF. This chain joins TRBV19 and TRBJ2-3; D is perhaps TRBD2 (5 bases). V was trimmed by 9 bases and J by 7 bases, leaving 20 bases between them. Germline loops: CDR1 LNHDA, CDR2 SQIVND (reference sequence). There are 14 residues in the CDR3.

This chain uses TRBV18 with TRBJ1-1; no clear D gene. There are 16 residues in the CDR3. The V end lost 2 bases, the J end lost 4 bases, and 17 bases lay between the germline ends. Germline CDR1 is KGHSH and CDR2 is LQKENI. CDR3 in DNA: TGTGCCAGCTCACCATTAGCGTCCACTTCGGGCACTGAAGCTTTCTTT. It specifies CASSPLASTSGTEAFF.

This clone was counted a single time. The V call is TRBV19, the J call TRBJ2-1; 8 bases agree with TRBD2. The CDR3 is 16 amino acids. The ends lost 6 bases at V and 5 bases at J; junction bases unmatched: 12. CDR1 is LNHDA and CDR2 is SQIVND in the germline V gene (reference sequence). DNA for the CDR3: TGTGCCAGTAGAGACCCAGCGGGGGCTCGCCACAATGAGCAGTTCTTC. This sequence encodes CASRDPAGARHNEQFF.

The chain links TRBV7-2 to TRBJ1-3; 7 positions agree with TRBD1. Trimming cost V 5 bases and J 4 bases; bases outside gene matches: 8. The CDR3 contains 15 residues. Germline CDR1 and CDR2: SGHTA and FQGNSA. CDR3 coding DNA: TGTGCCAGCAGCCAAAACAGGGGTCGAGGAAACACCATATATTTT. This sequence encodes CASSQNRGRGNTIYF.

V usage is TRBV25-1 and J usage is TRBJ2-6; 11 bases fit TRBD1. The germline V gene has CDR1 MGHDK and CDR2 SYGVNS. The CDR3 runs to 18 residues. Losses at the gene ends were 5 bases for V and 1 base for J; bases not matched to a gene: 7. The CDR3 bases are TGTGCCAGCAGTTTCCGGACAGGGGGCAATTCTGGGGCCAACGTCCTGACTTTC. Protein: CASSFRTGGNSGANVLTF.

V usage is TRBV2 and J usage is TRBJ2-4; the match to TRBD1 covers 7 bases. The length of the CDR3 is 14 residues. V trimming: 6 bases; J trimming: 3 bases; junction bases outside the gene matches: 5. The V gene's germline CDR1 is SNHLY and CDR2 FYNNEI. DNA of the CDR3: TGTGCCAGCAGGGACAGGTCGGGCAAAAACATTCAGTACTTC. Translated, it gives CASRDRSGKNIQYF.

The gene calls are TRBV9 and TRBJ2-3; no definite D call. Germline loops: CDR1 SGDLS, CDR2 YYNGEE. The CDR3 extends over 12 amino acids. Trimming removed 2 bases from V and 2 bases from J, with 3 bases in between. The CDR3 reads CASSVNTDTQYF. Written as DNA, the CDR3 is TGTGCCAGCAGCGTCAACACAGATACGCAGTATTTT. Drawing the rest from reference TRBV9 and TRBJ2-3, the complete variable domain is DSGVTQTPKHLITATGQRVTLRCSPRSGDLSVYWYQQSLDQGLQFLIQYYNGEERAKGNILERFSAQQFPDLHSELNLSSLELGDSALYFCASSVNTDTQYFGPGTRLTVL.

The chain joins TRBV19 to TRBJ1-2; D is undetermined. Trimming shortened V by 8 bases and J by 2 bases, and 6 bases separated the two germline ends. The CDR3 sequence is 11 residues long. Germline V gives CDR1 LNHDA, CDR2 SQIVND (reference sequence). CDR3 coding DNA: TGTGCCAGTTTTTCGAACTATGGCTACACCTTC. This translates into CASFSNYGYTF.